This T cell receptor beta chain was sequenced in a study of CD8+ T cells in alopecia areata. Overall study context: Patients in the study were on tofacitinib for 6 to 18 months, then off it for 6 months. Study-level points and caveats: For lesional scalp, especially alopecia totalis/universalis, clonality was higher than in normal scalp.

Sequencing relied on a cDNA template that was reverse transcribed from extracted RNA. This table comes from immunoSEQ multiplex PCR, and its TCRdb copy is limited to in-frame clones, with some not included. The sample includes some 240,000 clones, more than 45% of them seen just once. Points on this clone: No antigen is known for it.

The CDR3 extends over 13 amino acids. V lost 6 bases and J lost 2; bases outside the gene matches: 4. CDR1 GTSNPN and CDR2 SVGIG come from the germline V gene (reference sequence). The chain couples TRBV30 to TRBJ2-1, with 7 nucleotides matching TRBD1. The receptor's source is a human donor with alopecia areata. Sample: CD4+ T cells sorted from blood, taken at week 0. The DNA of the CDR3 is TGTGCCTGCGCCGGGACAGCCTACAATGAGCAGTTCTTC. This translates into CACAGTAYNEQFF.